The sample holds a few counts of the clone carrying this T cell receptor (beta chain). These data belong to a study of low-dose radiotherapy and immunotherapy resistance in tumors. About the study: A dose of 0.5 Gy per fraction was delivered to Cohort 1 every 2 weeks, for a total of 6.5 Gy. The schedule for Cohort 2 used 1 Gy per fraction every two weeks, which added up to 13 Gy over 26 weeks.

Germline CDR1 is SGHTA and CDR2 is FQGNSA. This CDR3 region has 16 residues. Between the trimmed V and J ends, which lost 4 bases and 2 bases, there was a span of 16 bases. Time point reported: before trial treatment. Primers targeting TRAV and TRBV primed first-strand cDNA, covering alpha and beta chains. Over about 19 PCR cycles, TCRs were amplified from a constant-region primer and V-primer adapter. TCRdb recomputed calls from the reads with MiXCR, one row per CDR3 protein. The repertoire consists of 85,000 to 100,000 distinct CDR3 sequences, with 8% to 10% occurring once and the leading ten covering approximately 0.98%.

Sequenced material: PBMCs, taken before treatment. The chain carries TRBV7-2 and TRBJ2-3, with D perhaps matching TRBD2 (7 bases). The TCR sequence derives from a male donor with prostate cancer. The CDR3 protein is CASSSWGGPNTDTQYF. As DNA, the CDR3 is TGTGCCAGCAGCTCCTGGGGGGGGCCAAACACAGATACGCAGTATTTT.